This entry concerns a single T cell receptor beta chain. The target antigen is unknown. The authors prepared UMI-labeled TRB cDNA libraries by 5' RACE. Reanalyzing the 5' RACE reads, TCRdb keeps one entry per CDR3 protein, without DNA. The listing records about 40,000 distinct CDR3 sequences. This record comes from a study of CXCR3-negative and CXCR3-positive naive CD8 T cells. The CDR3 spans 18 residues. The germline gives CDR1 SEHNR, CDR2 FQNEAQ (reference sequence). Points from the study as a whole: Each naive subset displayed comparably high diversity, whereas memory CD8+ cells displayed much lower diversity.

Input material: memory CD8+ T cells from blood. The chain uses TRBV7-9 and TRBJ1-2. This TCR was recovered from a human donor in good health. Some clones in this sample may be carry-over from other donors' samples. CDR3 loop: CASSSSRGLAPPEYGYTF.